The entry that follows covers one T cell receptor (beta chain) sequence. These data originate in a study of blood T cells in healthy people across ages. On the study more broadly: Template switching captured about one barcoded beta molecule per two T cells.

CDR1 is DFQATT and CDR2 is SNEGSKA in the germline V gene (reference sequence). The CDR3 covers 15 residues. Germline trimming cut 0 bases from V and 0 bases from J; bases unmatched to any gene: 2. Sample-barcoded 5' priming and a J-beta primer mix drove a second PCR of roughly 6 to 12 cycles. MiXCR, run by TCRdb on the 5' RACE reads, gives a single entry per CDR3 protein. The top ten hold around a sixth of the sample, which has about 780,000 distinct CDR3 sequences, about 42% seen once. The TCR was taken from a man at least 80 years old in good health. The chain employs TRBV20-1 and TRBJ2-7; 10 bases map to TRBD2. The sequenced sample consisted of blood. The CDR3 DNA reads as TGCAGTGCTAGAGATGGGACTAGCGTCTCCTACGAGCAGTACTTC. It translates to CSARDGTSVSYEQYF.